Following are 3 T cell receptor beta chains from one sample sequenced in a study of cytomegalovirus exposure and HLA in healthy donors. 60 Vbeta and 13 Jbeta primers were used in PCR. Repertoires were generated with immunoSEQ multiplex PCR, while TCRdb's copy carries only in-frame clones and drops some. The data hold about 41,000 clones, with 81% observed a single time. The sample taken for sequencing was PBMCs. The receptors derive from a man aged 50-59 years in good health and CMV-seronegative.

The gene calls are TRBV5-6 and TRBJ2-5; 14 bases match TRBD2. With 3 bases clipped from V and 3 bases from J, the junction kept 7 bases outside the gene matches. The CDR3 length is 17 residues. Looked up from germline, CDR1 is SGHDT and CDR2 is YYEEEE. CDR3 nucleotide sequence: TGTGCCAGCAGCTCCCGCCAGGGACTAGCGGGAGAAGAGACCCAGTACTTC. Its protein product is CASSSRQGLAGEETQYF. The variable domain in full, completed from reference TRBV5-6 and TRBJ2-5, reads DAGVTQSPTHLIKTRGQQVTLRCSPKSGHDTVSWYQQALGQGPQFIFQYYEEEERQRGNFPDRFSGHQFPNYSSELNVNALLLGDSALYLCASSSRQGLAGEETQYFGPGTRLLVL.

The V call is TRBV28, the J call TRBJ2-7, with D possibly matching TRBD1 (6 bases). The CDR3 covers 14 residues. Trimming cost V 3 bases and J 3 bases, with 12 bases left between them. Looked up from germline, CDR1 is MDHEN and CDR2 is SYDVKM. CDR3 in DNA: TGTGCCAGCAGTTTGACAGGCTCAGGCTACGAGCAGTACTTC. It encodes CASSLTGSGYEQYF.

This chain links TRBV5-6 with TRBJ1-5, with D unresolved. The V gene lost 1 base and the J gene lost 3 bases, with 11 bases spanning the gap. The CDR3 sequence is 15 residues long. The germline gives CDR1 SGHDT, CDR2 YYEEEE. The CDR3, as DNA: TGTGCCAGCAGCTTGTACTCCGCTACCAATCAGCCCCAGCATTTT. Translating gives CASSLYSATNQPQHF.